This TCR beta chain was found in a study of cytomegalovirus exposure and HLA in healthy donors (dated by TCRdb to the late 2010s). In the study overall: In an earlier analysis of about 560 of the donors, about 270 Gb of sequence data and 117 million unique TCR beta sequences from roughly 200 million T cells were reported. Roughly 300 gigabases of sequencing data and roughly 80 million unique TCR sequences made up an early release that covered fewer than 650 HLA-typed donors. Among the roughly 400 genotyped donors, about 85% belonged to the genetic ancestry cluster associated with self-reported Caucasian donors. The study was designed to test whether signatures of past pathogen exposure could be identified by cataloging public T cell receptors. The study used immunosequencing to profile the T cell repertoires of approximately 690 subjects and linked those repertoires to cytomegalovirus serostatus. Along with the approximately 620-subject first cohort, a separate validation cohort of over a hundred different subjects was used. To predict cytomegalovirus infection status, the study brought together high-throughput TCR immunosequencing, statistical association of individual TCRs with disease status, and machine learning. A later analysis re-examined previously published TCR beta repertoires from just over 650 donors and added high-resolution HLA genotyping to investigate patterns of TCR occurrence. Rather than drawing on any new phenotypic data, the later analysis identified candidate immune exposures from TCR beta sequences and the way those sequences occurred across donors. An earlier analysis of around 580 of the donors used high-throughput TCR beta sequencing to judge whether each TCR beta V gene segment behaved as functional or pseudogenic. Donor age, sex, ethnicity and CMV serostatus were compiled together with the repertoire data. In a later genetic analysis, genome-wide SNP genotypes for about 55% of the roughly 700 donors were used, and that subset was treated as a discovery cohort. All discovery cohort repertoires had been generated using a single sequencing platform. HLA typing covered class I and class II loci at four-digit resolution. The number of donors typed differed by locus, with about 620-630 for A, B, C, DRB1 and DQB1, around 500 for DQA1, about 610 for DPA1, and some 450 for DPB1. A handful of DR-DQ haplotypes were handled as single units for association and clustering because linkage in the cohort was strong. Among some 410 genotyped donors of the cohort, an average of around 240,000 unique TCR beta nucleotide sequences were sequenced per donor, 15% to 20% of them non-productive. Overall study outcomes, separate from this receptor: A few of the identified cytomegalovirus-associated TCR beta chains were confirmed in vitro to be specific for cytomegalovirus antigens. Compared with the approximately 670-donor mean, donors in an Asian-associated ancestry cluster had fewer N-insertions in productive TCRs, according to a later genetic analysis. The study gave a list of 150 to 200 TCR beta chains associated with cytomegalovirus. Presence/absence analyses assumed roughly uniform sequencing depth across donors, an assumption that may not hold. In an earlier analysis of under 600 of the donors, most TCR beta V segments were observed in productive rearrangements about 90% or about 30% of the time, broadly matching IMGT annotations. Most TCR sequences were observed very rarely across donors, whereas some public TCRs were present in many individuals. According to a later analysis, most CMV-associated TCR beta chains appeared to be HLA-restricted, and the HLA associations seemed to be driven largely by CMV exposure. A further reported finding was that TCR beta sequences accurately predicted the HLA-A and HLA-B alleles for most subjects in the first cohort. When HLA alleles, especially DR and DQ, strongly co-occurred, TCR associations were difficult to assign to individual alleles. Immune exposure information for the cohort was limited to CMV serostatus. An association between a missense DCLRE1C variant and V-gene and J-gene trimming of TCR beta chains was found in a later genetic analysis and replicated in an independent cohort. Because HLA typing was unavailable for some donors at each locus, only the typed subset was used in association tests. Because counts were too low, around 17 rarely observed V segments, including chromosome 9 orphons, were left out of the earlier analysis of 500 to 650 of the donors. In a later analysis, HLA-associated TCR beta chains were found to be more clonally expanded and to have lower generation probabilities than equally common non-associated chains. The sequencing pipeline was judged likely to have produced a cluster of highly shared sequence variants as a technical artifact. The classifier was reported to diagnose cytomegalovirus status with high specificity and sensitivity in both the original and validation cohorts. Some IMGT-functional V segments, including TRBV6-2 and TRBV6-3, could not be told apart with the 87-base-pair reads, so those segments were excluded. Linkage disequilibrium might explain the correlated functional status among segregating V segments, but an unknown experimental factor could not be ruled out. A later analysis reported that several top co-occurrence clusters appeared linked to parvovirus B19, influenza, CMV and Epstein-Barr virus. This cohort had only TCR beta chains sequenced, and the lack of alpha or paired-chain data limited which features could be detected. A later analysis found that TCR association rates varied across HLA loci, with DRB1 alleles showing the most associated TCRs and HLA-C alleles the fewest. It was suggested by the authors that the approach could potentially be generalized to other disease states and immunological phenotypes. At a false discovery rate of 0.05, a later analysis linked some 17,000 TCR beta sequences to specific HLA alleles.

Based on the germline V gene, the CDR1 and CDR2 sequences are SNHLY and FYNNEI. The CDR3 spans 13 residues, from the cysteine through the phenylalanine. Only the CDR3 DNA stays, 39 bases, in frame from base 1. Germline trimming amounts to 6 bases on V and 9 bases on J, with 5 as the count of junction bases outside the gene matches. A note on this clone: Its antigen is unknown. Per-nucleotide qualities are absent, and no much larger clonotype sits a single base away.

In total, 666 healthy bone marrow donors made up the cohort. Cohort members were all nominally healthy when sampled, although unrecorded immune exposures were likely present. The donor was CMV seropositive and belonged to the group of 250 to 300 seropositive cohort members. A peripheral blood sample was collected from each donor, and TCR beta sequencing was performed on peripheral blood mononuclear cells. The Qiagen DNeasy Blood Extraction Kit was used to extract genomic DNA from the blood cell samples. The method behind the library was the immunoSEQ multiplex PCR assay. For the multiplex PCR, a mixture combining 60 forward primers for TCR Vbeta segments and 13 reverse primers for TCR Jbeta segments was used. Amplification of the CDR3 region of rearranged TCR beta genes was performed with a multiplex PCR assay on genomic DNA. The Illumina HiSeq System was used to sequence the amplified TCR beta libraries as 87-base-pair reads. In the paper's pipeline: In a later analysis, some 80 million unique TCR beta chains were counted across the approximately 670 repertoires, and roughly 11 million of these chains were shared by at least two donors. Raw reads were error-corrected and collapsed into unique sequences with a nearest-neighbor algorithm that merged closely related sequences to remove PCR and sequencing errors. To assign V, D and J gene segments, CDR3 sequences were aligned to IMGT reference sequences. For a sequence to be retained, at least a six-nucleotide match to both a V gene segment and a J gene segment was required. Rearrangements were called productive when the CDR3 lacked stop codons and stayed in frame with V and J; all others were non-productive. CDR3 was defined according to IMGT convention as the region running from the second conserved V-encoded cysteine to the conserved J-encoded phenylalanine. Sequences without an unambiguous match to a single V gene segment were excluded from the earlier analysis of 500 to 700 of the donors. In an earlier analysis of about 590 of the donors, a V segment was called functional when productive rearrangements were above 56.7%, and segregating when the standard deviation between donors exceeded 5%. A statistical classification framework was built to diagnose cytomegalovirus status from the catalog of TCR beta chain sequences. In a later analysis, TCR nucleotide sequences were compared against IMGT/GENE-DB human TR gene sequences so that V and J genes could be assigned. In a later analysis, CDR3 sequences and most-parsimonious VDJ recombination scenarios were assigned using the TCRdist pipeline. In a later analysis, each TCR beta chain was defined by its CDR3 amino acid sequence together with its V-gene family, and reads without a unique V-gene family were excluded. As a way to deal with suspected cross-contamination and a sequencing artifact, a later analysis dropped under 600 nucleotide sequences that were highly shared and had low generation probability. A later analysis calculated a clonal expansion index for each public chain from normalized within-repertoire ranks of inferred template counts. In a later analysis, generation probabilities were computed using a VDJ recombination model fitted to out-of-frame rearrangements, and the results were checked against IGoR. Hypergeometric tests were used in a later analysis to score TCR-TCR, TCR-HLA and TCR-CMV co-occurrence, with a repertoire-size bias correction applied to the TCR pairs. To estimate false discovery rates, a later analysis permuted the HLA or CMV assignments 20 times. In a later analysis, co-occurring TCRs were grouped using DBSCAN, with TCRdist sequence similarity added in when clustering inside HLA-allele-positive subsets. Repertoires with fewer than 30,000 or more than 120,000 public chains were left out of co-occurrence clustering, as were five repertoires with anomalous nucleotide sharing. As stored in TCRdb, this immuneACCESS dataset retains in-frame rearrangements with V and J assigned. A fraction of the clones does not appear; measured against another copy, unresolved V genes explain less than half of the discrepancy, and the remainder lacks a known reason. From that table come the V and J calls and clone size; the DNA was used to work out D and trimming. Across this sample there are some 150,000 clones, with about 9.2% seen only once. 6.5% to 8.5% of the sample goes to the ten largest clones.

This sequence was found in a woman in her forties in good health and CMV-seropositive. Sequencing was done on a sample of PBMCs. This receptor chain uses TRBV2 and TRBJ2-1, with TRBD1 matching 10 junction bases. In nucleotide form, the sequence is TGTGCCAGCAGGGGGACAGGGGTCGGTGAGCAGTTCTTC. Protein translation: CASRGTGVGEQFF.